These 9 T cell receptor beta chains came from one sample sequenced in a study of blood T cell repertoires in COVID-19. Assay used: immunoSEQ multiplex PCR; TCRdb lists only in-frame clones, some missing. The sample comprises 85,000 to 110,000 clones, around 90% of which are singletons, and around 3.7% rests with the top ten. Specimen: peripheral blood. The receptors stem from a woman between 55 and 75 years old with acute or convalescent COVID-19.

The chain joins TRBV6-5 to TRBJ2-3; D possibly corresponds to TRBD1 (5 bases). CDR1 MNHEY and CDR2 SVGAGI come from the germline V gene. Trimming removed 0 bases at V and 7 bases at J, with 11 bases between. The length of the CDR3 is 14 residues. DNA for the CDR3: TGTGCCAGCAGTTACTCGTCAGGGTCAAATACGCAGTATTTT. Amino acids: CASSYSSGSNTQYF.

Only one count was recorded for this clone. V gene TRBV27 combines with J gene TRBJ2-1, with TRBD2 matching 15 bases. Germline assignment: CDR1 MNHEY and CDR2 SMNVEV (reference sequence). The length of the CDR3 is 16 residues. Losses at the gene ends were 3 bases for V and 6 bases for J; bases not matched to a gene: 3. Here the CDR3 reads CASSFRTSGRANEQFF. CDR3 nucleotide sequence: TGTGCCAGCAGTTTTCGGACTAGCGGGAGGGCCAATGAGCAGTTCTTC.

V usage is TRBV11-1 and J usage is TRBJ1-2; D not certain. This CDR3 is built from 13 residues. V lost 2 bases and J 7 bases, leaving 11 bases between the germline ends. Germline CDR1 SGHAT, CDR2 FQDESV (reference sequence). The CDR3 reads CASSLPAALGYTF. Here the CDR3 DNA reads TGTGCCAGCAGCTTACCGGCGGCGCTTGGCTACACCTTC.

This clone has just one count. CDR3 loop: CASSIEGARDNQPQHF. The CDR3, as DNA: TGTGCCAGTAGTATAGAAGGGGCGCGAGACAATCAGCCCCAGCATTTT. V is TRBV19 and J is TRBJ1-5, with D possibly TRBD1 on 5 matching bases. Trimming stripped 0 bases from V and 3 bases from J, with 12 bases between. The CDR3 sequence is 16 residues long. The germline gives CDR1 LNHDA, CDR2 SQIVND (reference sequence). Full variable domain (rest looked up from reference TRBV19 and TRBJ1-5): DGGITQSPKYLFRKEGQNVTLSCEQNLNHDAMYWYRQDPGQGLRLIYYSQIVNDFQKGDIAEGYSVSREKKESFPLTVTSAQKNPTAFYLCASSIEGARDNQPQHFGDGTRLSIL.

The rearrangement links TRBV19 to TRBJ2-2; D uncertain. Germline CDR1 LNHDA, CDR2 SQIVND (reference sequence). The CDR3 consists of 14 residues. Trimming pared 3 bases from V and 1 base from J, leaving 6 bases between. The CDR3 coding sequence is TGTGCCAGTAGTATGTCAGGGAACACCGGGGAGCTGTTTTTT. Amino acid sequence: CASSMSGNTGELFF.

This chain uses TRBV29-1 with TRBJ2-2; no clear D. Trimming left V 7 bases short and J 3 bases short, with 6 bases between. The CDR3 spans 11 residues. CDR1 and CDR2 (germline): SQVTM, ANQGSEA. CDR3 coding DNA: TGCAGCGCCCGTGACACCGGGGAGCTGTTTTTT. Translating it yields CSARDTGELFF.

This rearrangement joins TRBV7-8 to TRBJ2-3, with 9 bases aligning to TRBD2. Trimming cost V 2 bases and J 4 bases; bases outside gene matches: 4. Germline loops: CDR1 SGHVS, CDR2 FQNEAQ. CDR3 length: 15 amino acids. The CDR3 spells CASSLRREGSDTQYF. The CDR3 DNA reads TGTGCCAGCAGCTTAAGGCGGGAGGGGTCAGATACGCAGTATTTT. The full variable domain, completed using reference TRBV7-8 and TRBJ2-3, is GAGVSQSPRYKVAKRGQDVALRCDPISGHVSLFWYQQALGQGPEFLTYFQNEAQLDKSGLPSDRFFAERPEGSVSTLKIQRTQQEDSAVYLCASSLRREGSDTQYFGPGTRLTVL.

J is TRBJ2-3 and V is TRBV7-9, with 7 bases fitting TRBD1. V gave up 5 bases and J gave up 0 bases; unmatched junction bases: 8. The CDR3 consists of 16 residues. Germline V CDR1 and CDR2: SEHNR, FQNEAQ (reference sequence). The CDR3 loop is CASSKGQAESTDTQYF. The CDR3 DNA follows: TGTGCCAGCAGCAAAGGACAGGCGGAGAGCACAGATACGCAGTATTTT.

The rearrangement joins TRBV19 to TRBJ1-4; D perhaps matches TRBD1 (6 bases). CDR3 length: 13 amino acids. Germline lookup yields CDR1 LNHDA and CDR2 SQIVND (reference sequence). The V gene lost 10 bases and the J gene lost 8 bases, with 17 bases spanning the gap. DNA for the CDR3: TGTGCCACGGGAGGGGGGCGCGGGGAAAAACTGTTTTTT. Protein: CATGGGRGEKLFF.